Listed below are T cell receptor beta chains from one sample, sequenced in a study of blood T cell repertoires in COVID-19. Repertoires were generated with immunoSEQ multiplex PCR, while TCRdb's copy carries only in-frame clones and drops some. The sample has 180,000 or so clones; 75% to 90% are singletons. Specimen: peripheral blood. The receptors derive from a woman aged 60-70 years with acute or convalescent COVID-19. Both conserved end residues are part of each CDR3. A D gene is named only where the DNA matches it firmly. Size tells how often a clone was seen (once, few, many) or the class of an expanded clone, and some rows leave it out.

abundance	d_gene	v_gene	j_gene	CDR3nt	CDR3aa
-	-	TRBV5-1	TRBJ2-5	TGCGCCAGCAGCTTGGGGGGACACAACCAAGAGACCCAGTACTTC	CASSLGGHNQETQYF
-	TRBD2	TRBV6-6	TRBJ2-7	TGTGCCAGCAGATCTACTAGCGGGTCCTCCTACGAGCAGTACTTC	CASRSTSGSSYEQYF
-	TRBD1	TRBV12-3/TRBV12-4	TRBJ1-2	TGTGCCAGCAGTCCTAGGGGACAGATTGGCTACACCTTC	CASSPRGQIGYTF
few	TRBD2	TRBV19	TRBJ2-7	TGTGCCAGTAGTAGGGGACTACTTACCTACGAGCAGTACTTC	CASSRGLLTYEQYF
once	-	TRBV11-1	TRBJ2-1	TGTACCAGCAGCTTAGTTCCAGCGAAAGGCTACAATGAGCAGTTCTTC	CTSSLVPAKGYNEQFF
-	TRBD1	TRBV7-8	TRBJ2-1	TGTGCCAGCAGCTCCACCGGGACAGGGAGATATCAGTTCTTC	CASSSTGTGRYQFF
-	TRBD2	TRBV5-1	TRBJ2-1	TGCGCCAGCAGCTTGAGGACTAGCGGGAGTTCGGGGAATGAGCAGTTCTTC	CASSLRTSGSSGNEQFF
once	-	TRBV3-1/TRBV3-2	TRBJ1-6	TGTGCCAGCAGCACGAACCCCACTTTCCCCCTCCACTTT	CASSTNPTFPLHF
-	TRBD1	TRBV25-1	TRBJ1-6	TGTGCCAGCAGTCCCTCGACAGGGCATAATTCACCCCTCCACTTT	CASSPSTGHNSPLHF
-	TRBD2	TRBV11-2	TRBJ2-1	TGTGCCAGCAGCCCACGGACCGGGGGGGGGAAGTTCTTC	CASSPRTGGGKFF
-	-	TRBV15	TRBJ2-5	TGTGCCACCAGCAGAGATGGGGGGACTCTCCAAGAGACCCAGTACTTC	CATSRDGGTLQETQYF
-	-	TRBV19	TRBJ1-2	TGTGCCAGTAGAAACAGCCTCAACTATGGCTACACCTTC	CASRNSLNYGYTF
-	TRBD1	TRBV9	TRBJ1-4	TGTGCCAGCAGCGAGGGGACAGATTCAACTAATGAAAAACTGTTTTTT	CASSEGTDSTNEKLFF
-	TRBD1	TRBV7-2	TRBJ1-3	TGTGCCAGCAGCCCCCACGCACAAGACAGGGGGCGAAGAAACACCATATATTTT	CASSPHAQDRGRRNTIYF
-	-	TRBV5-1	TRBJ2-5	TGCGCCAGCAGCCAGGGGCAAGAGACCCAGTACTTC	CASSQGQETQYF
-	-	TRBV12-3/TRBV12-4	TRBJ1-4	TGTGCCAGCAGTTTTAGAACTAATGAAAAACTGTTTTTT	CASSFRTNEKLFF
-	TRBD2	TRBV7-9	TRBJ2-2	TGTGCCAGCAGCCCGCGGACCCTAGCGGGACCGACCGGGGAGCTGTTTTTT	CASSPRTLAGPTGELFF
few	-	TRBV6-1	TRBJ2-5	TGTGCCAGCAGTGAAGTTAATATAGGAGGGCCCACCTACTTC	CASSEVNIGGPTYF
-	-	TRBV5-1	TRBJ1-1	TGCGCCAGCAGCTTGGGTCGGACTGAAGCTTTCTTT	CASSLGRTEAFF
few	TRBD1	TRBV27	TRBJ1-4	TGTGCCAGCAGTTTGTACAGGGGACTTGGCGAAAAACTGTTTTTT	CASSLYRGLGEKLFF
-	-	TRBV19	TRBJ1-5	TGTGCCAGTAGTATAAGTACGGGTCGGCAGCCCCAGCATTTT	CASSISTGRQPQHF
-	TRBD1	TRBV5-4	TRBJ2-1	TGTGCCAGCAGCGACAGGGATCGCCCCTACAATGAGCAGTTCTTC	CASSDRDRPYNEQFF
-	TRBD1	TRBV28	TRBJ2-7	TGTGCCACTTCTCTTCGGACAGGGCCCCACGAGCAGTACTTC	CATSLRTGPHEQYF
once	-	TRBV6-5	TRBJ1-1	TGTGCCAGCGGACCCAGGGTCGGGAACACTGAAGCTTTCTTT	CASGPRVGNTEAFF
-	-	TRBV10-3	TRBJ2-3	TGTGCCATCAGTGAGACCGGGACTGGGGGGAAAAATACGCAGTATTTT	CAISETGTGGKNTQYF
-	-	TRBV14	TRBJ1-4	TGTGCCAGCAGCCAGGGGAGTGAAAAACTGTTTTTT	CASSQGSEKLFF
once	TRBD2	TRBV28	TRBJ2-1	TGTGCCAGCAGTTTGGGACTATCCCCGATCTACAATGAGCAGTTCTTC	CASSLGLSPIYNEQFF
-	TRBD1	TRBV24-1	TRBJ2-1	TGTGCCACCAGCCTCACCAGGGGGATCTACAATGAGCAGTTCTTC	CATSLTRGIYNEQFF
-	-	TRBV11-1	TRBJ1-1	TGTGCCAGCAGCTTGGGCTGGGGGGACACTGAAGCTTTCTTT	CASSLGWGDTEAFF
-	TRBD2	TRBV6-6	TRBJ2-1	TGTGCCAGCAGATGGACTAGCGGGAGGGGTAATGAGCAGTTCTTC	CASRWTSGRGNEQFF
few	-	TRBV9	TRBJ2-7	TGTGCCAGCAGCGTAGGAGACAGCCACGAGCAGTACTTC	CASSVGDSHEQYF
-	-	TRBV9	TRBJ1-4	TGTGCCAGCAGCAGGACAGTCCCTAATGAAAAACTGTTTTTT	CASSRTVPNEKLFF
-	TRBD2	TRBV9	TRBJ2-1	TGTGCCAGCAGCGTAGCCCCTAGCGGGAGCTTGAATGAGCAGTTCTTC	CASSVAPSGSLNEQFF
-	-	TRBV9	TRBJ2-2	TGTGCCAGCAGCGGTGGAGGAACGAACACCGGGGAGCTGTTTTTT	CASSGGGTNTGELFF
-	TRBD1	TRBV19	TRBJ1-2	TGTGCCAGTAGTCGGACAGGGAATGGCTACACCTTC	CASSRTGNGYTF
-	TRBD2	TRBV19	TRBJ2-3	TGTGCCAGTAGTCCTAAGGCCCTAGCGGAGCAGTATTTT	CASSPKALAEQYF
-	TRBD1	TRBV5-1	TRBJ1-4	TGCGCCAGCAGCAAACTCGGGACAGGGGATGAAAAACTGTTTTTT	CASSKLGTGDEKLFF
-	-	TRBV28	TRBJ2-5	TGTGCCACCAACAGGGTCCAAGAGACCCAGTACTTC	CATNRVQETQYF
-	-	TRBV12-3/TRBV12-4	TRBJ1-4	TGTGCCAGCAGGGTCGGGGGGAGTGAAAAACTGTTTTTT	CASRVGGSEKLFF
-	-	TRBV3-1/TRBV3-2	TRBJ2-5	TGTGCCAGCAGCCGGTCCGGGAGTGGGGAGACCCAGTACTTC	CASSRSGSGETQYF
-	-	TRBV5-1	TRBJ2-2	TGCGCCAGCAGCTTGGCCAGATCGCAGGGCGCGAACACCGGGGAGCTGTTTTTT	CASSLARSQGANTGELFF
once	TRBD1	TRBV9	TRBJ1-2	TGTGCCAGCAGCGCTAGACAGGGGGCTCGTATTGGCTACACCTTC	CASSARQGARIGYTF